A selection of T cell receptor beta chains follows, all from one sample in a study of beta chain features in type 1 diabetes. Data came from immunoSEQ multiplex PCR; TCRdb stores just in-frame clones and leaves some out. This table has 160,000 or so clones, 7.5% to 9.5% appearing once. The sequenced sample consisted of central memory CD4+ T cells from blood. The source of these receptors is a young woman in good health. Both conserved end residues are part of each CDR3. D genes are given only for firm matches. Clone size is stated in some rows and not others, as once, few, many or a class when expanded.

abundance,len,v_gene,j_gene,d_gene,CDR3nt,CDR3aa
.,13,TRBV5-8,TRBJ2-1,.,TGTGCCAGCAGCTTTGGACTAAGCAATGAGCAGTTCTTC,CASSFGLSNEQFF
few,13,TRBV11-2,TRBJ2-1,.,TGTGCCAGCAGCTTAGCTCTGTACAATGAGCAGTTCTTC,CASSLALYNEQFF
few,13,TRBV9,TRBJ2-1,.,TGTGCCAGCAGCTCCGGTGGCTACAATGAGCAGTTCTTC,CASSSGGYNEQFF
.,13,TRBV30,TRBJ1-5,.,TGTGCCTGGAGCCAGGAATTCAATCAGCCCCAGCATTTT,CAWSQEFNQPQHF
.,15,TRBV6-1,TRBJ2-2,.,TGTGCCAGCAGGGCGCGGCAGATTTCCACCGGGGAGCTGTTTTTT,CASRARQISTGELFF
.,13,TRBV6-1,TRBJ1-2,.,TGTGCCAGCAGTGACAGGGGAGTGGATGGCTACACCTTC,CASSDRGVDGYTF
few,13,TRBV4-2,TRBJ1-2,.,TGTGCCAGCAGCCTCAACAGGGACTATGGCTACACCTTC,CASSLNRDYGYTF
few,15,TRBV10-3,TRBJ1-1,.,TGTGCCATCAGTGATAGGCAGGGAGGGAACACTGAAGCTTTCTTT,CAISDRQGGNTEAFF
few,13,TRBV30,TRBJ2-2,.,TGTGCCTGGAACGGGGGTGCGGGCGGGGAGCTGTTTTTT,CAWNGGAGGELFF
few,13,TRBV6-1,TRBJ2-1,.,TGTGCCAGCACCTCGGGACAAAACAATGAGCAGTTCTTC,CASTSGQNNEQFF
.,11,TRBV10-3,TRBJ2-7,.,TGTGCCACCCTGCTAGGCTACGAGCAGTACTTC,CATLLGYEQYF
few,16,TRBV25-1,TRBJ2-1,.,TGTGCCAGCAGTGTTCCGGGGGCGGGAGTCGACAATGAGCAGTTCTTC,CASSVPGAGVDNEQFF
few,16,TRBV7-9,TRBJ1-2,.,TGTGCCAGCAGCGTACCACTACAGGGTGTGGACTATGGCTACACCTTC,CASSVPLQGVDYGYTF
few,13,TRBV29-1,TRBJ1-5,.,TGCAGCGTCCTACAGGGACCCAATCAGCCCCAGCATTTT,CSVLQGPNQPQHF
few,14,TRBV25-1,TRBJ1-1,.,TGTGCCAGCATTGATAAGGCGACAAACACTGAAGCTTTCTTT,CASIDKATNTEAFF
.,16,TRBV18,TRBJ2-7,TRBD2,TGTGCCAGCTCTCCCCCTTCAGGCGGGAGACTTTACGAGCAGTACTTC,CASSPPSGGRLYEQYF
.,14,TRBV13,TRBJ1-1,.,TGTGCCAGCAGTCGACGAGGGACTAGCACTGAAGCTTTCTTT,CASSRRGTSTEAFF
few,11,TRBV30,TRBJ2-7,.,TGTGCCTGGAGTACCAGCGCCGAGCAGTACTTC,CAWSTSAEQYF
many,15,TRBV11-2,TRBJ1-3,.,TGTGCCAGCAGCTTAAATCAGGGGACGGGAAACACCATATATTTT,CASSLNQGTGNTIYF
.,15,TRBV6-6,TRBJ2-7,.,TGTGCCAGCGGCGGGGGCGGACAGATCTCCTACGAGCAGTACTTC,CASGGGGQISYEQYF
.,14,TRBV5-1,TRBJ2-1,.,TGCGCCAGCAGCTTGGATCGATTTAGCGATGAGCAGTTCTTC,CASSLDRFSDEQFF
few,11,TRBV2,TRBJ2-5,TRBD1,TGTGCCAGCACTAGGGGGCAGACCCAGTACTTC,CASTRGQTQYF
.,14,TRBV7-2,TRBJ2-5,.,TGTGCCAGCAGCCAAAGATGGCTCCAAGAGACCCAGTACTTC,CASSQRWLQETQYF
few,18,TRBV4-2,TRBJ2-3,TRBD2,TGTGCCAGCAGCCAAGATCAGGGGACTAGCGGGAGCACAGATACGCAGTATTTT,CASSQDQGTSGSTDTQYF
few,13,TRBV27,TRBJ2-5,TRBD2,TGTGCCAGCCGACGGCTAGCGGGGGAAACCCAGTACTTC,CASRRLAGETQYF
.,11,TRBV19,TRBJ1-1,.,TGTGCCAGTCTCAGGAATTTTGAAGCTTTCTTT,CASLRNFEAFF
.,14,TRBV18,TRBJ1-1,.,TGTGCCAGCTCACCGCGGACGGGGGAGACTGAAGCTTTCTTT,CASSPRTGETEAFF
.,16,TRBV6-6,TRBJ2-7,TRBD1,TGTGCCAGCAGTTCTCCGGACAGGTGGACTCTCTACGAGCAGTACTTC,CASSSPDRWTLYEQYF
few,14,TRBV5-1,TRBJ1-1,TRBD1,TGCGCCAGCAGCTCGACAGGGACGGGCACTGAAGCTTTCTTT,CASSSTGTGTEAFF
.,15,TRBV6-5,TRBJ2-7,TRBD2,TGTGCCAGCAGTTCCGTGGCGGGAGCTGACTACGAGCAGTACTTC,CASSSVAGADYEQYF
.,17,TRBV5-4,TRBJ2-6,TRBD1,TGTGCCAGCAGCTCGGGACAGGGGGCAGCTGGGGCCAACGTCCTGACTTTC,CASSSGQGAAGANVLTF
.,14,TRBV25-1,TRBJ1-1,TRBD1,TGTGCCAGCAGTGGGACCGGGACAGGGCACTTAACTTTCTTT,CASSGTGTGHLTFF
.,15,TRBV7-3,TRBJ1-1,TRBD1,TGTGCCAGCAGCCCCGGACAGGGAATGAACACTGAAGCTTTCTTT,CASSPGQGMNTEAFF
few,13,TRBV27,TRBJ2-1,.,TGTGCCAGCAGTCAACAGGGGGGGAATGAGCAGTTCTTC,CASSQQGGNEQFF
.,11,TRBV20-1,TRBJ2-7,.,TGCAGTGCTAGAGATGGTCGCGGGCAGTACTTC,CSARDGRGQYF
.,13,TRBV10-3,TRBJ1-1,TRBD1,TGTGCCATCAGAACAGGGGCGGGGACTGAAGCTTTCTTT,CAIRTGAGTEAFF
.,14,TRBV11-3,TRBJ2-7,.,TGTGCCAGCAGCTTGAATACAGGCGGATACGAGCAGTACTTC,CASSLNTGGYEQYF
few,16,TRBV2,TRBJ2-1,.,TGTGCCAGCATCTTATCTGCGGGGCGGCAATACAATGAGCAGTTCTTC,CASILSAGRQYNEQFF
few,14,TRBV2,TRBJ2-3,TRBD2,TGTGCCAGCAGCTTCGGGGGGGCGGCAGATACGCAGTATTTT,CASSFGGAADTQYF
.,13,TRBV6-1,TRBJ1-1,.,TGTGCCAGCAGTGAACAGGGGAACACTGAAGCTTTCTTT,CASSEQGNTEAFF
.,15,TRBV12-2,TRBJ2-1,.,TGTGCCAGCAGCATCCGGGAGAAGCAGTACAATGAGCAGTTCTTC,CASSIREKQYNEQFF
few,15,TRBV14,TRBJ2-1,.,TGTGCCAGCAGCCCGGTTGGTCGCTCCTACAATGAGCAGTTCTTC,CASSPVGRSYNEQFF
few,15,TRBV5-1,TRBJ1-4,.,TGCGCCAGCAGCTTGACGGGAGCGGAGGATGAAAAACTGTTTTTT,CASSLTGAEDEKLFF
few,12,TRBV4-3,TRBJ2-1,.,TGCGCCAGCAGCCAAGTCAGGGGTGAGCAGTTCTTC,CASSQVRGEQFF
.,14,TRBV18,TRBJ2-2,.,TGTGCCAGCTCCGAGGGAGCCGGAACCGGGGAGCTGTTTTTT,CASSEGAGTGELFF
few,15,TRBV14,TRBJ2-3,TRBD2,TGTGCCAGCAGCCTTACTAGCGGCTCCACAGATACGCAGTATTTT,CASSLTSGSTDTQYF
few,13,TRBV2,TRBJ2-2,TRBD1,TGTGCCAGCAGTGGACAGGGAACCGGGGAGCTGTTTTTT,CASSGQGTGELFF
.,15,TRBV25-1,TRBJ1-1,.,TGTGCCAGCAGTGGGACAGCCGGTTTGAACACTGAAGCTTTCTTT,CASSGTAGLNTEAFF
few,14,TRBV12-5,TRBJ2-1,.,TGTGCTAGTGGTTTGGTACTAGGAGTGAATGAGCAGTTCTTC,CASGLVLGVNEQFF
.,14,TRBV11-2,TRBJ2-2,TRBD2,TGTGCCAGCAGGTCGACTAGCTATGTCGGGGAGCTGTTTTTT,CASRSTSYVGELFF
few,14,TRBV5-1,TRBJ2-2,TRBD2,TGCGCCAGCAGCTTCCGGACTAGTTCCGGGGAGCTGTTTTTT,CASSFRTSSGELFF
few,14,TRBV13,TRBJ2-3,.,TGTGCCAGCAGCGCGGGACGGAGAGCAGATACGCAGTATTTT,CASSAGRRADTQYF
few,18,TRBV5-1,TRBJ2-5,TRBD2,TGCGCCAGCAGCCGGGGGATGACGGGAGGGGGGCGCCAAGAGACCCAGTACTTC,CASSRGMTGGGRQETQYF
.,13,TRBV30,TRBJ2-1,TRBD1,TGTGCCTGCGGGGGACAGGGGTACAATGAGCAGTTCTTC,CACGGQGYNEQFF
.,14,TRBV5-5,TRBJ2-5,TRBD2,TGTGCCAGCAGCTTACCGGGAGGCCAAGAGACCCAGTACTTC,CASSLPGGQETQYF
.,13,TRBV4-3,TRBJ1-4,.,TGCGCCAGCAGCCAATCACAGGGAGAAAAACTGTTTTTT,CASSQSQGEKLFF
many,13,TRBV25-1,TRBJ2-1,TRBD1,TGTGCCAGCAGCGAGACAGGGAATGTTCCGTCCATCTTC,CASSETGNVPSIF